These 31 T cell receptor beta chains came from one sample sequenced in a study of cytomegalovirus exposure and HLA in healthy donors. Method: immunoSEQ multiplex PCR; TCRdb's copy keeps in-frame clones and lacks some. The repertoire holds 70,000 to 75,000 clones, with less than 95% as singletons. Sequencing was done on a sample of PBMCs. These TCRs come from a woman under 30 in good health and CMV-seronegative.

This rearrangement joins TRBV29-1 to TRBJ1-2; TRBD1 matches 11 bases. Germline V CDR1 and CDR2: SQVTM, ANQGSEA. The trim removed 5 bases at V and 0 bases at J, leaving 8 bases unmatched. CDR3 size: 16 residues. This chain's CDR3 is CSVRTGGTDTNYGYTF. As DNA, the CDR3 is TGCAGCGTTCGGACAGGGGGCACCGATACTAACTATGGCTACACCTTC.

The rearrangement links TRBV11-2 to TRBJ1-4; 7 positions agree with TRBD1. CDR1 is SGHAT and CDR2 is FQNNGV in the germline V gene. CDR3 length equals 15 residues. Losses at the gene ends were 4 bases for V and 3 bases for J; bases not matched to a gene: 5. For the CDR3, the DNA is TGTGCCAGCAGCTCTCAGGGGGTGGCTAATGAAAAACTGTTTTTT. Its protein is CASSSQGVANEKLFF.

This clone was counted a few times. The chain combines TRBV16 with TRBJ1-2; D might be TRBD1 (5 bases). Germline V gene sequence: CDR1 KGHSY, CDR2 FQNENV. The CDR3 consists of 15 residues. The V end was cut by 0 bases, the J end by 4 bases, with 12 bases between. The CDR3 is CASSQSTSGGYGYTF. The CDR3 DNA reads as TGTGCCAGCAGCCAATCTACATCGGGGGGCTATGGCTACACCTTC.

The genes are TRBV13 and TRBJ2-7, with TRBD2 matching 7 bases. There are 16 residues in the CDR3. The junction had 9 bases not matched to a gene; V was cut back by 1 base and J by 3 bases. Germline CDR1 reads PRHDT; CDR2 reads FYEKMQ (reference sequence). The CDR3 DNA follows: TGTGCCAGCAGCTTAGTGACCGCGGGAGTTGGCTACGAGCAGTACTTC. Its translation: CASSLVTAGVGYEQYF.

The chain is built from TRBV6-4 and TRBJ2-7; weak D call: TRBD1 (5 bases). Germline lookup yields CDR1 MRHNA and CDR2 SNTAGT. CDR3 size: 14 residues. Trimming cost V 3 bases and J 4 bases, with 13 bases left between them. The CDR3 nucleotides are TGTGCCAGCAGTGAAAAAAGGGGCTGGTACGAGCAGTACTTC. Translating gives CASSEKRGWYEQYF.

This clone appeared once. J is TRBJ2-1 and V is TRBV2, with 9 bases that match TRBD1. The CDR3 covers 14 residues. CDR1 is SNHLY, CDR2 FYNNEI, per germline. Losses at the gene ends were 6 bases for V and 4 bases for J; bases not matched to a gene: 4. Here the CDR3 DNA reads TGTGCCAGCAGCGTGGGACAGGGTTACAATGAGCAGTTCTTC. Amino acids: CASSVGQGYNEQFF.

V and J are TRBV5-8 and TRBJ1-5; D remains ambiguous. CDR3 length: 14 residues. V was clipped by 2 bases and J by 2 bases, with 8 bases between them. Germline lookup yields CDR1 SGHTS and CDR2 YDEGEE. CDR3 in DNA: TGTGCCAGCAGCTTAGGAGGCCGCAATCAGCCCCAGCATTTT. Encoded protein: CASSLGGRNQPQHF.

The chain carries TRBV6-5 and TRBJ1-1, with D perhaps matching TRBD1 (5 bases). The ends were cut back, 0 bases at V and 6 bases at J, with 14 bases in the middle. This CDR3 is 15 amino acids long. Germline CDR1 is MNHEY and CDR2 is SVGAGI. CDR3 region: CASSYSRGGIAEAFF. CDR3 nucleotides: TGTGCCAGCAGTTACTCGAGGGGAGGTATTGCTGAAGCTTTCTTT.

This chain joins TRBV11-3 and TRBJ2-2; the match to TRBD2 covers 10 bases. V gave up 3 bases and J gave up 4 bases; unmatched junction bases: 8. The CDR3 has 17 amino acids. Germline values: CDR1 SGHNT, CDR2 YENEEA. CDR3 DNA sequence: TGTGCCAGCAGCTTCGGGCTAGCGGGAGCGGGCACCGGGGAGCTGTTTTTT. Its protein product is CASSFGLAGAGTGELFF.

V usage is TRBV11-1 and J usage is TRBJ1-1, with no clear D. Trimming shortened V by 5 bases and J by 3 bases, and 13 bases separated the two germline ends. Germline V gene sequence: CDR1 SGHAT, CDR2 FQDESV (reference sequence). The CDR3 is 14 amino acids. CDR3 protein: CASSPQVSDTEAFF. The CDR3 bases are TGTGCCAGCAGCCCTCAGGTCTCGGACACTGAAGCTTTCTTT.

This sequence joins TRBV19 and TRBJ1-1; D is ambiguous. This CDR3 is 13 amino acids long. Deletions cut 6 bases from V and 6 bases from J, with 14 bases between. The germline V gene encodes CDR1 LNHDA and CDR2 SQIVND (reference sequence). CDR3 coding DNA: TGTGCCAGTAGACCCGAGGGATTCTCTGAAGCTTTCTTT. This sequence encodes CASRPEGFSEAFF.

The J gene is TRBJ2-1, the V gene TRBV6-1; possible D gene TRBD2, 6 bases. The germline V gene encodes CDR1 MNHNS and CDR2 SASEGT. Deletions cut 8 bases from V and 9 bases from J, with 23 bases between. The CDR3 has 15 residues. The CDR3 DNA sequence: TGTGCCAGCCCCACGGCAGGAGGGCCAATGAGTGAGCAGTTCTTC. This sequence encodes CASPTAGGPMSEQFF.

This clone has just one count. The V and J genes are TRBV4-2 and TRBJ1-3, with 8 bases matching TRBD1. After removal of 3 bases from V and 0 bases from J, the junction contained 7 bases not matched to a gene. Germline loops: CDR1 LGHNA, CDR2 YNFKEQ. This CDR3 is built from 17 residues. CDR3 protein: CASSQAGTGLSGNTIYF. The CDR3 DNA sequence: TGTGCCAGCAGCCAGGCCGGGACAGGTCTCTCTGGAAACACCATATATTTT.

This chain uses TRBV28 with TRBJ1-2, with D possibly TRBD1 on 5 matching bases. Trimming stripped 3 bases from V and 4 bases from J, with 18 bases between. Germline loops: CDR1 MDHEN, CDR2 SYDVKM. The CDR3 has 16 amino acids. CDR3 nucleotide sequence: TGTGCCAGCAGTTTTACGCAGGGTGGGTTGGCCTATGGCTACACCTTC. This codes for CASSFTQGGLAYGYTF.

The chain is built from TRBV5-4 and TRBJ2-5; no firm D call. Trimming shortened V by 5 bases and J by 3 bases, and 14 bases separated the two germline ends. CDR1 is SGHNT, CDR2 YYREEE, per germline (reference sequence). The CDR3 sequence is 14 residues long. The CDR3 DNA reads TGTGCCAGCAGTTACCAAACCCGAGAAGAGACCCAGTACTTC. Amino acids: CASSYQTREETQYF.

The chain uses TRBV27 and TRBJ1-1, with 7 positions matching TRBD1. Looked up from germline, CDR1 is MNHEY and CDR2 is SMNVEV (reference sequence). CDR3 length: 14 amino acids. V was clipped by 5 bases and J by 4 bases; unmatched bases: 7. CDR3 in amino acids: CASSLDRVRTEAFF. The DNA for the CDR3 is TGTGCCAGCAGTCTCGACAGGGTTCGCACTGAAGCTTTCTTT.

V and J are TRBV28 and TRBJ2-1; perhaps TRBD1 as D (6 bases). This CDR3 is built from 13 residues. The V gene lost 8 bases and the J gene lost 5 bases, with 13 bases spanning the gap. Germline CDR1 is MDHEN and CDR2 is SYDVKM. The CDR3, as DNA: TGTGCCAGCGGCCGGGACACAAACAATGAGCAGTTCTTC. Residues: CASGRDTNNEQFF.

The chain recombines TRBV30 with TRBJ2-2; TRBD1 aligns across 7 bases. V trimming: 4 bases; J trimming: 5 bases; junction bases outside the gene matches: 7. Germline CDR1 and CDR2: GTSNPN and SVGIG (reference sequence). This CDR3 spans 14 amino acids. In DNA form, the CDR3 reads TGTGCCTGGACGACAAAACAGGGGACCGGGGAGCTGTTTTTT. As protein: CAWTTKQGTGELFF.

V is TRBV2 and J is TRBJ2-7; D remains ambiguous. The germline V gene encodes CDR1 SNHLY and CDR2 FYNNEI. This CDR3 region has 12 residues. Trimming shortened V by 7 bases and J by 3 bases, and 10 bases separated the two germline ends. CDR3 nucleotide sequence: TGTGCCAGCAAGGAGCCATACTACGAGCAGTACTTC. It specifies CASKEPYYEQYF. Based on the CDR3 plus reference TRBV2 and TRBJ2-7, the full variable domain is EPEVTQTPSHQVTQMGQEVILRCVPISNHLYFYWYRQILGQKVEFLVSFYNNEISEKSEIFDDQFSVERPDGSNFTLKIRSTKLEDSAMYFCASKEPYYEQYFGPGTRLTVT.

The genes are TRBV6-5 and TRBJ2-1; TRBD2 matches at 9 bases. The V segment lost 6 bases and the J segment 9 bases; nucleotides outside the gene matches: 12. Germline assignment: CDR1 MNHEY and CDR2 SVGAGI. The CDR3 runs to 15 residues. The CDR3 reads CASRDLAGQPSEQFF. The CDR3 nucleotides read TGTGCCAGCAGGGACCTAGCGGGACAACCCAGTGAGCAGTTCTTC.

The CDR3 sequence is CASSSRSYEQYF. The CDR3 nucleotides read TGTGCCAGTAGTAGTCGGTCCTACGAGCAGTACTTC. The rearrangement links TRBV19 to TRBJ2-7; D gene ambiguous. Trimming took off 4 bases at V and 1 base at J, with 5 bases between the two ends. Germline V CDR1 and CDR2: LNHDA, SQIVND (reference sequence). The CDR3 is 12 amino acids.

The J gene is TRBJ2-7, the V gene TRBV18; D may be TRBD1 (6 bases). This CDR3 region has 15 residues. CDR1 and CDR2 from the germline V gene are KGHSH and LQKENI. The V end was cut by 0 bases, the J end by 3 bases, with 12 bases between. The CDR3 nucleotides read TGTGCCAGCTCACCACCGGGCAGGGGAGACTACGAGCAGTACTTC. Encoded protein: CASSPPGRGDYEQYF.

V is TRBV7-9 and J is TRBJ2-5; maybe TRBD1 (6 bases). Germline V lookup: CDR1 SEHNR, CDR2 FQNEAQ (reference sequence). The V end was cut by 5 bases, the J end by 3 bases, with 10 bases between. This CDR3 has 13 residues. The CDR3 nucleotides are TGTGCCAGCAGCCCACGGACAGAAGAGACCCAGTACTTC. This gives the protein CASSPRTEETQYF. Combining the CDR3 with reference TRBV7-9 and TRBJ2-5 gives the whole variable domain DTGVSQNPRHKITKRGQNVTFRCDPISEHNRLYWYRQTLGQGPEFLTYFQNEAQLEKSRLLSDRFSAERPKGSFSTLEIQRTEQGDSAMYLCASSPRTEETQYFGPGTRLLVL.

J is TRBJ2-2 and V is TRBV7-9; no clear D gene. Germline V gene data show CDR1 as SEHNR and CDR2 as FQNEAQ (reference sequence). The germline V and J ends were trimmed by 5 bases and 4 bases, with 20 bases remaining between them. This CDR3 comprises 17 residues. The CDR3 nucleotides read TGTGCCAGCAGCCCCATCCCCGGTAATGTGTTCACCGGGGAGCTGTTTTTT. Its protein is CASSPIPGNVFTGELFF.

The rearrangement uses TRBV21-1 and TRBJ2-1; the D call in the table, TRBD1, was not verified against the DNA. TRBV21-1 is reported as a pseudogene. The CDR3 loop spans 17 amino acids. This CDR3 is CASSRLMGQGNHYEQFF. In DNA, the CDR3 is TGTGCCAGCAGCAGGCTTATGGGACAGGGTAATCACTATGAGCAGTTCTTC.

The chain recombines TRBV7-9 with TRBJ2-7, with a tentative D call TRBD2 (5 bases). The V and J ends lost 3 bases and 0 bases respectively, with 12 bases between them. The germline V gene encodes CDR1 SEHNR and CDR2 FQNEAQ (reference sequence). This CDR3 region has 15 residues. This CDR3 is CASSLRVESSYEQYF. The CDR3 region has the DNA TGTGCCAGCAGCTTGAGGGTAGAGAGCTCCTACGAGCAGTACTTC.

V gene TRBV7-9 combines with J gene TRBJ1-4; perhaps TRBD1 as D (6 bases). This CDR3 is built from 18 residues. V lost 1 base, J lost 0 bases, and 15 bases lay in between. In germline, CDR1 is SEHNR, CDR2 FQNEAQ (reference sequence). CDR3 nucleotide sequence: TGTGCCAGCAGCTTAGTCCAGGGGACCTATGCAACTAATGAAAAACTGTTTTTT. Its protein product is CASSLVQGTYATNEKLFF.

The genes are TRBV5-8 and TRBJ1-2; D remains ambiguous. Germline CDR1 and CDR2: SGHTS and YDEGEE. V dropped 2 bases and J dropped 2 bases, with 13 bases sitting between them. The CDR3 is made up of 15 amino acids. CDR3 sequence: CASSLGDGGNYGYTF. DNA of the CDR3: TGTGCCAGCAGCTTAGGTGACGGCGGGAACTATGGCTACACCTTC.

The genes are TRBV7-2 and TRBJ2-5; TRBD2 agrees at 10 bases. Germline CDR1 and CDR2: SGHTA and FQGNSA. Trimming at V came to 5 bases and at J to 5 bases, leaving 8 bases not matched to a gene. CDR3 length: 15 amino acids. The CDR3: CASSPQRGGAETQYF. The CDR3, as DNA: TGTGCCAGCAGCCCGCAGCGGGGGGGCGCTGAGACCCAGTACTTC. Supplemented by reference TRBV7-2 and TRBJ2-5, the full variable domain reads GAGVSQSPSNKVTEKGKDVELRCDPISGHTALYWYRQSLGQGLEFLIYFQGNSAPDKSGLPSDRFSAERTGGSVSTLTIQRTQQEDSAVYLCASSPQRGGAETQYFGPGTRLLVL.

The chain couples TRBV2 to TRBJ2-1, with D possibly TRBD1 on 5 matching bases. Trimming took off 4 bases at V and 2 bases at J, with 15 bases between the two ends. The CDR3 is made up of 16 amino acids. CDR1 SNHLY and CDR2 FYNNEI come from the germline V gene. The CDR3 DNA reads TGTGCCAGCAGTGGGGGCGGTCGGGTCACCTACAATGAGCAGTTCTTC. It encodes CASSGGGRVTYNEQFF.

The CDR3 is CATTAGTGGNGYTF. DNA for the CDR3: TGTGCCACTACCGCCGGGACAGGGGGCAATGGCTACACCTTC. The rearrangement links TRBV6-1 to TRBJ1-2, with TRBD1 identical over 12 bases. This CDR3 has 14 residues. Germline trimming cut 10 bases from V and 6 bases from J; bases unmatched to any gene: 9. Germline assignment: CDR1 MNHNS and CDR2 SASEGT.